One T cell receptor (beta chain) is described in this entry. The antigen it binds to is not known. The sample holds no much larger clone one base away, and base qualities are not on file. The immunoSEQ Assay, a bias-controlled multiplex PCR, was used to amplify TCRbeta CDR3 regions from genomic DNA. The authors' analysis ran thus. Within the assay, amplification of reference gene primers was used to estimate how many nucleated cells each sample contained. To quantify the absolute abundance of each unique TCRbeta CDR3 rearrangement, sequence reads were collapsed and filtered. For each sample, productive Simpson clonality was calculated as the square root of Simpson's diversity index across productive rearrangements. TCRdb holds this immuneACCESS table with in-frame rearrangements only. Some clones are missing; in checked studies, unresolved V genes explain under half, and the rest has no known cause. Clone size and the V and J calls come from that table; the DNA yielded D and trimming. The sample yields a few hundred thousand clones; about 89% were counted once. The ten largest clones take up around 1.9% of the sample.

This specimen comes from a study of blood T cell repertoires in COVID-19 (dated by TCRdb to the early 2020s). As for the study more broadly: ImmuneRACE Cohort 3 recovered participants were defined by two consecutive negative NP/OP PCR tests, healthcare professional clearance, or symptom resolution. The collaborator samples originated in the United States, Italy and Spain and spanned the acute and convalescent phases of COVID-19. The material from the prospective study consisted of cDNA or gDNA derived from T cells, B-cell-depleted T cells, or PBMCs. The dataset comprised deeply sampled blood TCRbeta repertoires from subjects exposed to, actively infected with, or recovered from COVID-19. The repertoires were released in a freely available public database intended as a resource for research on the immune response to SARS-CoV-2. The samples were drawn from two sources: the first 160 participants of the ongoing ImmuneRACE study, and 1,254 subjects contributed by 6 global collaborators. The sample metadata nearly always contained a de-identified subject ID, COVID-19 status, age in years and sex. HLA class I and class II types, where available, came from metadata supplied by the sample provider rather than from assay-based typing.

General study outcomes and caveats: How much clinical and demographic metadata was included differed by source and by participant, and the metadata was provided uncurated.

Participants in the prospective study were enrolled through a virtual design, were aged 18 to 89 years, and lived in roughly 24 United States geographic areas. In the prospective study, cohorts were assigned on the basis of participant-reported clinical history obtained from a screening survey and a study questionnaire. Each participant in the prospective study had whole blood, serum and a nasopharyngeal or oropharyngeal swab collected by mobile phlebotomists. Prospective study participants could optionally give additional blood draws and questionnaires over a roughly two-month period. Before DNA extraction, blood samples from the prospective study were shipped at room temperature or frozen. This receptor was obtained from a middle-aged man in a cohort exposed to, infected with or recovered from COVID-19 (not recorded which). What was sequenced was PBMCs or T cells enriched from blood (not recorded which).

The CDR3 region reads CASSNSDLKGISNGYTF. The nucleotide sequence is given as TGTGCCAGTAGTAATAGTGATTTAAAGGGGATCAGTAATGGCTACACCTTC. In this chain, TRBV19 is recombined with TRBJ1-2, and the D gene may be TRBD1, 5 bases matching. CDR1 and CDR2 (LNHDA, SQIVND) derive from the germline V gene (reference sequence). Its CDR3 holds 17 amino acids, cysteine through phenylalanine. This entry keeps only the CDR3 DNA: 51 bases, framed from base 1. The trim is 4 bases for V and 6 bases for J, with a gap of 24 bases between the germline ends.